This T cell receptor (beta chain) is drawn from a study of blood T cell repertoires in COVID-19. The overall study: There were acute and convalescent COVID-19 samples, and they came from the United States, Italy and Spain. Sample material is recorded as cDNA or gDNA derived from T cells, B-cell-depleted T cells, or PBMCs.

This clone has more than one count but fewer than ten. This CDR3 has 14 residues. CDR1 SGHAT and CDR2 FQNNGV come from the germline V gene. V dropped 1 base and J dropped 7 bases, with 11 bases sitting between them. In the original workflow: Estimated nucleated cell counts came from reference gene primer amplification. Generated by immunoSEQ multiplex PCR, the TCRdb table keeps only in-frame clones and is missing some. The V and J calls and clone size come from that table; D and trimming were worked out from the DNA. Among 200,000 to 300,000 clones listed, about 83% were seen once. The sequence was obtained from a man aged 50 to 60 with acute or convalescent COVID-19. Source material: peripheral blood. The J gene is TRBJ2-1, the V gene TRBV11-2; the D gene is possibly TRBD2 (5 bases). The CDR3 protein is CASSLAHPGNEQFF. CDR3 bases: TGTGCCAGCAGCTTAGCACATCCGGGGAATGAGCAGTTCTTC.